The clone carrying this TCR beta chain was found a few times. This sample is part of a study of beta chain features in type 1 diabetes. Study context: The patient and healthy donor groups were comparable for age, gender and cell yields.

As every portion of the isolated RNA was reverse transcribed, the sequencing read expressed TCRB transcripts. Sequencing was performed with immunoSEQ multiplex PCR; in TCRdb, only in-frame clones are kept and a portion is missing. This table has about 130,000 clones, around 8.7% appearing once. V trimming: 4 bases; J trimming: 0 bases; junction bases outside the gene matches: 7. Germline assignment: CDR1 SGHRS and CDR2 YFSETQ. The CDR3 loop spans 15 amino acids. This chain connects TRBV5-1 to TRBJ2-7, with 7 nucleotides matching TRBD1. Material for sequencing was central memory CD4+ T cells from blood. The TCR originated in a man between 18 and 35 years old in good health. The CDR3 bases are TGCGCCAGCAGCACAACAGGGGTGAGCTCCTACGAGCAGTACTTC. It specifies CASSTTGVSSYEQYF.